These T cell receptor beta chains were read from a single sample in a study of human T cells and chemical hapten exposure. TCRdb independently ran MiXCR on the RACE reads; one entry per CDR3 protein. The sample shows fewer than 130,000 distinct CDR3 sequences, 11% of them seen only once. Specimen: whole blood, collected in connection with sensitization to the hapten diphenylcyclopropenone (DPC). The receptors here all came from a woman in her thirties or forties with alopecia areata. Some clones in this sample may be carry-over from other donors' samples. CDR3s include the opening cysteine and the closing phenylalanine or tryptophan. The order of the fields is J gene, clone size, D gene, V gene, CDR3 protein, CDR3 DNA. D genes are given only for firm matches. For some rows the clone size is stated as once, few or many, or as a class when expanded; others skip it.

j_gene: TRBJ1-1; abundance: many; d_gene: .; v_gene: TRBV7-2; CDR3aa: CASSEWLRATEAFF; CDR3nt: TGTGCCAGCAGCGAGTGGTTGAGGGCTACTGAAGCTTTCTTT
j_gene: TRBJ1-1; abundance: few; d_gene: TRBD1; v_gene: TRBV2; CDR3aa: CASGRTGANTEAFF; CDR3nt: TGTGCCAGCGGGAGAACAGGGGCGAACACTGAAGCTTTCTTT
j_gene: TRBJ2-1; abundance: few; d_gene: TRBD2; v_gene: TRBV20-1; CDR3aa: CSASGGAVNEQFF; CDR3nt: TGCAGTGCTAGCGGGGGGGCTGTTAATGAGCAGTTCTTC
j_gene: TRBJ2-1; abundance: many; d_gene: .; v_gene: TRBV11-2; CDR3aa: CASSPSRAPYNEQFF; CDR3nt: TGTGCCAGCAGCCCCTCAAGGGCCCCCTACAATGAGCAGTTCTTC
j_gene: TRBJ2-7; abundance: few; d_gene: .; v_gene: TRBV28; CDR3aa: CASSLNPTPVQERTYEQYF; CDR3nt: TGTGCCAGCAGTTTAAACCCGACCCCCGTGCAGGAAAGAACCTACGAGCAGTACTTC
j_gene: TRBJ1-1; abundance: .; d_gene: .; v_gene: TRBV13; CDR3aa: CASSRGMNTEAFF; CDR3nt: TGTGCCAGCAGCAGAGGGATGAACACTGAAGCTTTCTTT
j_gene: TRBJ1-1; abundance: few; d_gene: .; v_gene: TRBV29-1; CDR3aa: CSVVGPSEAFF; CDR3nt: TGCAGCGTTGTCGGGCCCTCTGAAGCTTTCTTT
j_gene: TRBJ2-2; abundance: .; d_gene: .; v_gene: TRBV12-3/TRBV12-4; CDR3aa: CASSLGVGTGELFF; CDR3nt: TGTGCCAGCAGTTTAGGAGTAGGGACCGGGGAGCTGTTTTTT
j_gene: TRBJ1-2; abundance: .; d_gene: .; v_gene: TRBV6-5; CDR3aa: CASSYELQGVPYGYTF; CDR3nt: TGTGCCAGCAGTTACGAGTTACAGGGTGTCCCCTATGGCTACACCTTC
j_gene: TRBJ1-3; abundance: few; d_gene: .; v_gene: TRBV28; CDR3aa: CASSPQSTGNTIYF; CDR3nt: TGTGCCAGCAGTCCTCAGAGTACTGGAAACACCATATATTTT
j_gene: TRBJ1-1; abundance: few; d_gene: .; v_gene: TRBV7-2; CDR3aa: CASSLGVRGAGEAFF; CDR3nt: TGTGCCAGCAGCTTAGGGGTCAGGGGCGCCGGGGAAGCTTTCTTT
j_gene: TRBJ2-2; abundance: many; d_gene: TRBD1; v_gene: TRBV3-1; CDR3aa: CASSQGDRETGELFF; CDR3nt: TGTGCCAGCAGCCAAGGGGACAGGGAGACCGGGGAGCTGTTTTTT
j_gene: TRBJ2-7; abundance: few; d_gene: TRBD2; v_gene: TRBV20-1; CDR3aa: CSAREGLAGSYEQYF; CDR3nt: TGCAGTGCTAGAGAGGGACTAGCGGGCTCCTACGAGCAGTACTTC
j_gene: TRBJ1-4; abundance: .; d_gene: .; v_gene: TRBV28; CDR3aa: CASSTPAVDEKLFF; CDR3nt: TGTGCCAGCAGTACACCAGCCGTGGATGAAAAACTGTTTTTT
j_gene: TRBJ1-4; abundance: many; d_gene: .; v_gene: TRBV20-1; CDR3aa: CSARDRAGGKEKLFF; CDR3nt: TGCAGTGCTAGAGATCGGGCGGGGGGCAAGGAAAAACTGTTTTTT
j_gene: TRBJ2-3; abundance: many; d_gene: .; v_gene: TRBV20-1; CDR3aa: CSASGLRDVHADTQYF; CDR3nt: TGCAGTGCTAGTGGCCTCCGGGACGTGCATGCAGATACGCAGTATTTT
j_gene: TRBJ2-7; abundance: many; d_gene: TRBD2; v_gene: TRBV7-2; CDR3aa: CASSLGGLAGSYEQYF; CDR3nt: TGTGCCAGCAGCTTGGGAGGACTAGCGGGATCCTACGAGCAGTACTTC
j_gene: TRBJ2-3; abundance: many; d_gene: TRBD2; v_gene: TRBV30; CDR3aa: CAWSVPGASGSDTQYF; CDR3nt: TGTGCCTGGAGTGTACCGGGGGCTAGCGGGAGTGATACGCAGTATTTT
j_gene: TRBJ2-7; abundance: .; d_gene: TRBD1; v_gene: TRBV7-2; CDR3aa: CASSQGDRAYEQYF; CDR3nt: TGTGCCAGCAGCCAAGGGGACAGGGCCTACGAGCAGTACTTC
j_gene: TRBJ1-5; abundance: .; d_gene: .; v_gene: TRBV20-1; CDR3aa: CSARERGNQPQHF; CDR3nt: TGCAGTGCTAGAGAGAGGGGCAATCAGCCCCAGCATTTT
j_gene: TRBJ1-2; abundance: .; d_gene: .; v_gene: TRBV6-2/TRBV6-3; CDR3aa: CASSYKQAGNYGYTF; CDR3nt: TGTGCCAGCAGTTACAAGCAGGCCGGGAACTATGGCTACACCTTC
j_gene: TRBJ1-1; abundance: few; d_gene: .; v_gene: TRBV29-1; CDR3aa: CSVVGGTEAFF; CDR3nt: TGCAGCGTTGTGGGCGGCACTGAAGCTTTCTTT
j_gene: TRBJ1-1; abundance: few; d_gene: .; v_gene: TRBV11-3; CDR3aa: CASSPRIGAGDTEAFF; CDR3nt: TGTGCCAGCAGCCCCCGTATCGGGGCGGGGGACACTGAAGCTTTCTTT
j_gene: TRBJ2-5; abundance: once; d_gene: .; v_gene: TRBV12-3/TRBV12-4; CDR3aa: CASSEIQGLPRETQYF; CDR3nt: TGTGCCAGCAGTGAAATACAGGGATTACCACGAGAGACCCAGTACTTC
j_gene: TRBJ2-5; abundance: few; d_gene: TRBD2; v_gene: TRBV6-6; CDR3aa: CASSTPGLAGGTQETQYF; CDR3nt: TGTGCCAGCAGTACGCCGGGACTAGCGGGAGGGACACAAGAGACCCAGTACTTC
j_gene: TRBJ2-7; abundance: .; d_gene: .; v_gene: TRBV20-1; CDR3aa: CSGGDRYEQYF; CDR3nt: TGCAGTGGGGGAGACAGATACGAGCAGTACTTC
j_gene: TRBJ1-2; abundance: many; d_gene: TRBD1; v_gene: TRBV9; CDR3aa: CASSVGYRQGYGYTF; CDR3nt: TGTGCCAGCAGCGTAGGGTATCGACAGGGGTATGGCTACACCTTC
j_gene: TRBJ2-1; abundance: many; d_gene: TRBD2; v_gene: TRBV7-8; CDR3aa: CASSPLAGAPHNEQFF; CDR3nt: TGTGCCAGCAGCCCCCTGGCGGGAGCCCCTCACAATGAGCAGTTCTTC
j_gene: TRBJ2-2; abundance: .; d_gene: TRBD1; v_gene: TRBV27; CDR3aa: CASTTGYTGELFF; CDR3nt: TGTGCCAGCACGACAGGGTACACCGGGGAGCTGTTTTTT
j_gene: TRBJ2-7; abundance: many; d_gene: TRBD1; v_gene: TRBV5-1; CDR3aa: CASSKGQPPNEQYF; CDR3nt: TGCGCCAGCAGCAAGGGACAGCCCCCAAACGAGCAGTACTTC
j_gene: TRBJ2-4; abundance: few; d_gene: TRBD2; v_gene: TRBV20-1; CDR3aa: CSAPPSSGRVIQYF; CDR3nt: TGCAGTGCTCCTCCCAGTAGCGGGAGGGTCATTCAGTACTTC
j_gene: TRBJ2-7; abundance: .; d_gene: TRBD1; v_gene: TRBV7-2; CDR3aa: CASSPDRGRNEQYF; CDR3nt: TGTGCCAGCAGCCCCGACAGGGGACGGAACGAGCAGTACTTC
j_gene: TRBJ1-3; abundance: few; d_gene: .; v_gene: TRBV28; CDR3aa: CASSFGRAGNTIYF; CDR3nt: TGTGCCAGCAGTTTCGGCAGGGCTGGAAACACCATATATTTT
j_gene: TRBJ2-7; abundance: many; d_gene: .; v_gene: TRBV6-2/TRBV6-3; CDR3aa: CASSRDRSLPYEQYF; CDR3nt: TGTGCCAGCAGTCGCGACAGATCGCTTCCCTACGAGCAGTACTTC
j_gene: TRBJ2-2; abundance: many; d_gene: TRBD2; v_gene: TRBV27; CDR3aa: CASSPQTSGRGELFF; CDR3nt: TGTGCCAGCAGTCCCCAGACTAGCGGGAGAGGGGAGCTGTTTTTT
j_gene: TRBJ1-2; abundance: .; d_gene: .; v_gene: TRBV28; CDR3aa: CASRPGSYGYTF; CDR3nt: TGTGCCAGCAGACCAGGGAGCTATGGCTACACCTTC
j_gene: TRBJ2-5; abundance: few; d_gene: .; v_gene: TRBV20-1; CDR3aa: CSARDSRAEETQYF; CDR3nt: TGCAGTGCTAGAGATTCCCGGGCGGAAGAGACCCAGTACTTC
j_gene: TRBJ2-3; abundance: .; d_gene: TRBD2; v_gene: TRBV6-2/TRBV6-3; CDR3aa: CASRRISGSTDTQYF; CDR3nt: TGTGCCAGCAGGAGGATTAGCGGGAGCACAGATACGCAGTATTTT
j_gene: TRBJ1-6; abundance: few; d_gene: .; v_gene: TRBV5-4; CDR3aa: CASSFRLGSVAPLHF; CDR3nt: TGTGCCAGCAGCTTTCGTCTTGGTAGCGTCGCTCCCCTCCACTTT
j_gene: TRBJ2-1; abundance: .; d_gene: .; v_gene: TRBV11-2; CDR3aa: CASSLGSPHDGQFF; CDR3nt: TGTGCCAGCAGCTTAGGCAGCCCACACGACGGGCAGTTCTTC
j_gene: TRBJ2-5; abundance: many; d_gene: .; v_gene: TRBV6-5; CDR3aa: CASSLRGETQYF; CDR3nt: TGTGCCAGCAGTCTCAGAGGGGAGACCCAGTACTTC
j_gene: TRBJ2-3; abundance: few; d_gene: TRBD2; v_gene: TRBV6-2/TRBV6-3; CDR3aa: CAKKKTGLAGTDTQYF; CDR3nt: TGTGCCAAAAAAAAAACGGGACTAGCGGGAACAGATACGCAGTATTTT
j_gene: TRBJ2-3; abundance: .; d_gene: .; v_gene: TRBV18; CDR3aa: CASSLIGTGGDTQYF; CDR3nt: TGTGCCAGCTCACTGATCGGGACTGGTGGGGATACGCAGTATTTT
j_gene: TRBJ2-2; abundance: .; d_gene: .; v_gene: TRBV7-3; CDR3aa: CASSPGGQATGELFF; CDR3nt: TGTGCCAGCAGCCCCGGGGGGCAGGCCACCGGGGAGCTGTTTTTT
j_gene: TRBJ2-1; abundance: .; d_gene: .; v_gene: TRBV7-9; CDR3aa: CASSLGLVGEQFF; CDR3nt: TGTGCCAGCAGCTTAGGTCTAGTAGGTGAGCAGTTCTTC
j_gene: TRBJ2-2; abundance: .; d_gene: .; v_gene: TRBV28; CDR3aa: CASSPSPRLAGELFF; CDR3nt: TGTGCCAGCAGTCCATCCCCCCGGTTGGCCGGGGAGCTGTTTTTT
j_gene: TRBJ2-1; abundance: few; d_gene: TRBD2; v_gene: TRBV19; CDR3aa: CASRAGVPYNEQFF; CDR3nt: TGTGCCAGTCGGGCGGGAGTGCCTTACAATGAGCAGTTCTTC
j_gene: TRBJ2-4; abundance: few; d_gene: .; v_gene: TRBV20-1; CDR3aa: CSAHLGAKNIQYF; CDR3nt: TGCAGTGCTCATCTTGGGGCCAAAAACATTCAGTACTTC
j_gene: TRBJ2-3; abundance: many; d_gene: TRBD2; v_gene: TRBV18; CDR3aa: CASSSRSGIGTDTQYF; CDR3nt: TGTGCCAGCTCATCTCGGAGCGGGATAGGCACAGATACGCAGTATTTT
j_gene: TRBJ2-3; abundance: many; d_gene: .; v_gene: TRBV29-1; CDR3aa: CSVQEGPTDTQYF; CDR3nt: TGCAGCGTTCAGGAAGGCCCAACAGATACGCAGTATTTT
j_gene: TRBJ2-3; abundance: .; d_gene: TRBD1; v_gene: TRBV10-3; CDR3aa: CAAGQGSTDTQYF; CDR3nt: TGTGCCGCGGGACAGGGCTCCACAGATACGCAGTATTTT
j_gene: TRBJ2-7; abundance: few; d_gene: TRBD2; v_gene: TRBV5-1; CDR3aa: CASSDGLAGGSEQYF; CDR3nt: TGCGCCAGCAGCGATGGACTAGCGGGAGGTTCCGAGCAGTACTTC